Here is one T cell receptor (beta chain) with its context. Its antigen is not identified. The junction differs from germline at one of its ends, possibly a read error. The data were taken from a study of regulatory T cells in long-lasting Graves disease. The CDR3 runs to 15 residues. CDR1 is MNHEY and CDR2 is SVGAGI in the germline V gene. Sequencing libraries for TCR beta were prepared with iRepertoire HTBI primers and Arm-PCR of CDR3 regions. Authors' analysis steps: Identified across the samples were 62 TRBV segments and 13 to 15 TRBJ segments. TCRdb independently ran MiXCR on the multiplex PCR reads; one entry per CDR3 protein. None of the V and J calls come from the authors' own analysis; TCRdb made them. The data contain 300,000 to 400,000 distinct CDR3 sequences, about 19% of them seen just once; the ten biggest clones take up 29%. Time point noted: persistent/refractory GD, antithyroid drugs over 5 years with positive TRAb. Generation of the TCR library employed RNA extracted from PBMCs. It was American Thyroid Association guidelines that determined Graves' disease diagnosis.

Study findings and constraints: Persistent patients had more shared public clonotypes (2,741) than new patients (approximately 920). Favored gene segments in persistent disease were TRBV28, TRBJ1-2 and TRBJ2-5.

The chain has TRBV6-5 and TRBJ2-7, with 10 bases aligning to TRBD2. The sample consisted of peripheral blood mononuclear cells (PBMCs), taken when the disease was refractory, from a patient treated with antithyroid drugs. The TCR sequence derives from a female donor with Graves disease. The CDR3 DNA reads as TGTGCCAGCAGTGACTCGGGACTAGCGAGAGTCGAGCAGTACTTC. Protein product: CASSDSGLARVEQYF.